At least ten counts were recorded for the clone carrying this TCR beta chain. The entry originates in a study of T cells in Graves' hyperthyroidism and ophthalmopathy. The CDR3 covers 16 residues. V lost 8 bases, J lost 4 bases, and 23 bases lay in between. In germline, CDR1 is SNHLY, CDR2 FYNNEI. Stable disease denoted Graves' hyperthyroidism without ophthalmopathy progression within 18 months. Diagnosis of hyperthyroidism was new in patients aged 18 to 65, and its duration was under 2 months. Uncontrolled infection, other autoimmune disease, pregnancy or lactation disqualified patients from enrolment. PBMCs were sourced from around 10 ml fresh peripheral blood. TCR beta CDR3 regions were amplified from RNA. HTBI primers were used for first-round RT-PCR of the TCR CDR3. TCRdb processed the multiplex PCR reads anew with MiXCR; each CDR3 protein has one entry. The table lists 300,000 to 400,000 distinct CDR3 sequences, roughly 13% of them singletons.

The origin of this receptor is a woman aged 60 to 75 with Graves' hyperthyroidism. Sequenced material: blood. V is TRBV2 and J is TRBJ1-2, with D maybe TRBD1 (6 bases). The CDR3 DNA reads as TGTGCCAGCGCCCTCGAGGGGGTCTCGAAAGGCTATGGCTACACCTTC. Its protein product is CASALEGVSKGYGYTF. Drawing the rest from reference TRBV2 and TRBJ1-2, the complete variable domain is EPEVTQTPSHQVTQMGQEVILRCVPISNHLYFYWYRQILGQKVEFLVSFYNNEISEKSEIFDDQFSVERPDGSNFTLKIRSTKLEDSAMYFCASALEGVSKGYGYTFGSGTRLTVV.